The clone carrying this TCR beta chain has at least ten counts. As yet, its antigen is unknown. The data originate from a study of identical twins. One entry per CDR3 protein, called by TCRdb with MiXCR from the 5' RACE reads. The sample includes a few hundred thousand distinct CDR3 sequences, about an eighth seen only once; the top ten take under 4.5%. Study-level findings and limits: Twin pairs had excess sharing that was weaker in beta out-of-frame sequences. Conclusions were drawn cross-sectionally by statistical analysis, without following the same donors. Researchers reported excess low generation probability among twin-shared out-of-frame alpha sequences.

These records were also assigned to another study, of yellow fever vaccine responses in identical twins.

This TCR was sampled from a woman aged 18-30 years in good health. The sample was memory (CD45RO+) T cells sorted from blood.

In nucleotides, the CDR3 is TGCGCCAGCAGCTTGTTCGGGGCAACTAATGAAAAACTGTTTTTT. This translates into CASSLFGATNEKLFF. V is TRBV5-1 and J is TRBJ1-4; D is unclear. Germline values: CDR1 SGHRS, CDR2 YFSETQ. V was pared by 1 base and J by 0 bases, with 7 bases between. CDR3 length: 15 residues. Using reference TRBV5-1 and TRBJ1-4 for the parts outside the CDR3, the full variable domain is KAGVTQTPRYLIKTRGQQVTLSCSPISGHRSVSWYQQTPGQGLQFLFEYFSETQRNKGNFPGRFSGRQFSNSRSEMNVSTLELGDSALYLCASSLFGATNEKLFFGSGTQLSVL.